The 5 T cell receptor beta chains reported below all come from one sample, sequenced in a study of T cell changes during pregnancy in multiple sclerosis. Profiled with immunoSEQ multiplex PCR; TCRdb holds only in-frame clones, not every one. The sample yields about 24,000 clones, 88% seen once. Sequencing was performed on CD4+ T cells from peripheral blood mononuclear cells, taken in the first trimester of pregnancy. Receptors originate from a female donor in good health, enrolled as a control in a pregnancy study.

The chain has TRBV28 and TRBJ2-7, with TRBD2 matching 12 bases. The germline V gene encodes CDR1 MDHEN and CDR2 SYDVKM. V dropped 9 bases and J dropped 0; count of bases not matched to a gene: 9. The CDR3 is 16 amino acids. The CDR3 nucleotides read TGTGCCAGTTCTGCTAGCGGGAGGGCGCACTCCTACGAGCAGTACTTC. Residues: CASSASGRAHSYEQYF.

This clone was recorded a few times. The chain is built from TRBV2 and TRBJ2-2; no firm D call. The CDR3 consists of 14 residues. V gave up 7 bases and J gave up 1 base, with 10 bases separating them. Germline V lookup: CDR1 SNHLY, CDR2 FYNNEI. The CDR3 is CASKERQNTGELFF. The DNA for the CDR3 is TGTGCCAGCAAAGAAAGACAGAACACCGGGGAGCTGTTTTTT.

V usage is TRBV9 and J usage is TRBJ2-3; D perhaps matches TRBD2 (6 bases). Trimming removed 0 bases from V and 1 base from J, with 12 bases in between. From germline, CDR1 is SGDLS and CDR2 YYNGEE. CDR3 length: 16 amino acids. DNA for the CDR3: TGTGCCAGCAGCGTAGACCCAGGGAGGCGCACAGATACGCAGTATTTT. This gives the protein CASSVDPGRRTDTQYF.

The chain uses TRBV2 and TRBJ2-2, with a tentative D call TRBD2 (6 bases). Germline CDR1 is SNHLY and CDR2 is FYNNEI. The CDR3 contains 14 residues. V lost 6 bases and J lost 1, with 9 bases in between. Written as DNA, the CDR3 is TGTGCCAGCAGGAAGGGAGGGAACACCGGGGAGCTGTTTTTT. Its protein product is CASRKGGNTGELFF. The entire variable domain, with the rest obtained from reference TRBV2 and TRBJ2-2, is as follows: EPEVTQTPSHQVTQMGQEVILRCVPISNHLYFYWYRQILGQKVEFLVSFYNNEISEKSEIFDDQFSVERPDGSNFTLKIRSTKLEDSAMYFCASRKGGNTGELFFGEGSRLTVL.

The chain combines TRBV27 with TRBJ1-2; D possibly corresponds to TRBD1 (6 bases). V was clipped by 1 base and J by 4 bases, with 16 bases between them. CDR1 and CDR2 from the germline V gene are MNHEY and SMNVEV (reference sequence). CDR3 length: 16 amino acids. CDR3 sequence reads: CASSLYFSGQGYGYTF. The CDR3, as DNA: TGTGCCAGCAGTTTATATTTTTCGGGACAAGGCTATGGCTACACCTTC.